These T cell receptor beta chains were read from a single sample in a study of Ad26.COV2.S vaccination and SARS-CoV-2 variants. The method was immunoSEQ multiplex PCR; TCRdb's version includes in-frame clones alone and lacks a portion of them. The profile shows over 450,000 clones, nearly 90% of them singletons. Here the sequenced sample was peripheral blood, taken in a trial of Ad26.COV2.S vaccine versus placebo. The source is a person aged 18-65 years who received the Ad26.COV2.S COVID-19 vaccine or a placebo. Each CDR3 is given with its conserved first and last residue. D genes are given only for firm matches. Clone size is stated in some rows and not others, as once, few, many or a class when expanded.

TRBV6-2/TRBV6-3	-	TRBJ1-1	-	TGTGCCAGCAGCCGAAGGGAGAACACTGAAGCTTTCTTT	CASSRRENTEAFF
TRBV5-1	-	TRBJ2-1	-	TGCGCCAGCCGAAGAGACAATGAGCAGTTCTTC	CASRRDNEQFF
TRBV10-3	-	TRBJ2-7	-	TGTGCCATCAGTATGGGGGGCGTATCCTACGAGCAGTACTTC	CAISMGGVSYEQYF
TRBV7-2	-	TRBJ1-6	once	TGTGCCAGCAGCTTACAGGTTAATTCACCCCTCCACTTT	CASSLQVNSPLHF
TRBV18	TRBD1	TRBJ1-6	-	TGTGCCAGCTCAACTCAGGACAGGGGGCACTCACCCCTCCACTTT	CASSTQDRGHSPLHF
TRBV7-9	-	TRBJ1-4	-	TGTGCCAGCAGCTTATTATGGACTAATGAAAAACTGTTTTTT	CASSLLWTNEKLFF
TRBV19	TRBD2	TRBJ2-5	-	TGTGCCAGTAGTAGACGGCTTGTAGGACTAGCGGGAGTAGAGACCCAGTACTTC	CASSRRLVGLAGVETQYF
TRBV28	-	TRBJ2-7	once	TGTGCCAGCAGCCTCTTGACCAACTCCTACGAGCAGTACTTC	CASSLLTNSYEQYF
TRBV5-1	-	TRBJ1-1	-	TGCGCCAGCAGCTTGGAGAGGAACACTGAAGCTTTCTTT	CASSLERNTEAFF
TRBV29-1	-	TRBJ2-1	-	TGCAGCGTTGAAGATTTCTCTTTTAGGGAGCAGTTCTTC	CSVEDFSFREQFF
TRBV6-5	-	TRBJ1-2	-	TGTGCCAGCAGTTACTCGATCGCAGGGGCAGACTACACCTTC	CASSYSIAGADYTF
TRBV28	TRBD2	TRBJ2-7	-	TGTGCCAGCAGCACAACCGGGACTAGCGGCAACGAGCAGTACTTC	CASSTTGTSGNEQYF
TRBV7-3	-	TRBJ1-1	once	TGTGCCAGCAGCGCCCAATTCGGGGTCCCCACTGAAGCTTTCTTT	CASSAQFGVPTEAFF
TRBV5-1	TRBD2	TRBJ2-5	-	TGCGCCAGCAGCAGCAAACTAGCGGGGTACCAAGAGACCCAGTACTTC	CASSSKLAGYQETQYF
TRBV7-9	TRBD2	TRBJ2-7	-	TGTGCCAGCAGCTCCAACCTAGGCGGGAGGATGGACGAGCAGTACTTC	CASSSNLGGRMDEQYF
TRBV20-1	-	TRBJ2-7	few	TGCAGTGCTAGATCTCAGGGTGACGAGTACTTC	CSARSQGDEYF
TRBV2	TRBD1	TRBJ1-2	-	TGTGCCAGCAGTGGCCGGACAGGGGAATATGGCTACACCTTC	CASSGRTGEYGYTF
TRBV19	TRBD1	TRBJ2-7	-	TGTGCCAGTAGTCCAGGACAGGGTTGGTACGAGCAGTACTTC	CASSPGQGWYEQYF
TRBV6-5	-	TRBJ2-7	-	TGTGCCAGCAGGGCAGCAAGCTCCTACGAGCAGTACTTC	CASRAASSYEQYF
TRBV5-1	TRBD2	TRBJ2-7	many	TGCGCCAGCAGCTGGCTAGCGGGAGGGCCCCAAACCGAGCAGTACTTC	CASSWLAGGPQTEQYF
TRBV14	-	TRBJ1-1	-	TGTGCCAGCAGCCAAGAAAGGGGACATTTGAACACTGAAGCTTTCTTT	CASSQERGHLNTEAFF
TRBV7-9	-	TRBJ2-5	-	TGTGCCAGCAGCGGGGGGTTCCAAGAGACCCAGTACTTC	CASSGGFQETQYF
TRBV11-2	-	TRBJ2-7	once	TGTGCCAGCAGCTTAGGCCAGGGAATATACGAGCAGTACTTC	CASSLGQGIYEQYF
TRBV19	TRBD1	TRBJ1-2	-	TGTGCCAGTACTTTAGGGGGCCGGGGCTACACCTTC	CASTLGGRGYTF
TRBV2	-	TRBJ2-2	-	TGTGCCAGCAGGAGGGGACTGGGAATTACCGGGGAGCTGTTTTTT	CASRRGLGITGELFF
TRBV27	-	TRBJ1-2	once	TGTGCCAGCTCCCTTCGAGGGGTTGGCTACACCTTC	CASSLRGVGYTF
TRBV6-5	-	TRBJ1-4	-	TGTGCCAGCAGTTACTCCACAGGGCTAGGTGAAAAACTGTTTTTT	CASSYSTGLGEKLFF
TRBV6-5	-	TRBJ1-2	once	TGTGCCAGCAGTTCCCCACAGAGGCTCCTCTATGGCTACACCTTC	CASSSPQRLLYGYTF
TRBV20-1	-	TRBJ1-5	-	TGCAGTGCTAGTCACTGGGGCAATCAGCCCCAGCATTTT	CSASHWGNQPQHF
TRBV2	-	TRBJ2-7	-	TGTGCCAGCAGAGGTGGTGAGCAGTACTTC	CASRGGEQYF
TRBV3-1/TRBV3-2	-	TRBJ1-3	-	TGTGCCAGCAGGTCAAGTGGCTCTGGAAACACCATATATTTT	CASRSSGSGNTIYF
TRBV19	TRBD1	TRBJ1-1	-	TGTGCCAGTAGTACCGGACAGGGGAACACTGAAGCTTTCTTT	CASSTGQGNTEAFF
TRBV28	TRBD1	TRBJ2-1	-	TGTGCCAGCAGTTCAACGGTCCCGGGACAGGGTATCTTC	CASSSTVPGQGIF
TRBV7-8	-	TRBJ1-5	many	TGTGCCAGCAGCGCTAAGTTAGGGAATCAGCCCCAGCATTTT	CASSAKLGNQPQHF
TRBV7-7	TRBD1	TRBJ2-5	-	TGTGCTAGCAGCCCCATCGGGACAGGGGGGGAGACCCAGTACTTC	CASSPIGTGGETQYF
TRBV12-3/TRBV12-4	TRBD1	TRBJ2-7	-	TGTGCCAGCAGTTCCGGGACAGGGGGCTTAAGGTACTTC	CASSSGTGGLRYF
TRBV7-9	TRBD1	TRBJ1-2	-	TGTGCCAGCAGCGTAGACAGGGAGCGCGGTGGCTACACCTTC	CASSVDRERGGYTF
TRBV11-3	-	TRBJ2-3	-	TGTGCCAGCAGCTTAGCGGCGGGAGATACGCAGTATTTT	CASSLAAGDTQYF
TRBV6-5	TRBD1	TRBJ1-1	once	TGTGCCAGCAGGGGACAGGGAGCTTTGGCTTTCTTT	CASRGQGALAFF
TRBV18	TRBD2	TRBJ2-1	-	TGTGCCAGCTCACCGGGGACTAGCGAGCAGTTCTTC	CASSPGTSEQFF
TRBV19	-	TRBJ2-3	-	TGTGCCACCCGGGAAATACCATCCGATACGCAGTATTTT	CATREIPSDTQYF
TRBV5-4	-	TRBJ2-5	-	TGTGCCAGCAGCGTCCGCGAGGGGACGGGCGAGACCCAGTACTTC	CASSVREGTGETQYF
TRBV5-1	-	TRBJ2-7	-	TGCGCCAGCAGCTTTGCGGGAAGCTCCTACGAGCAGTACTTC	CASSFAGSSYEQYF
TRBV9	TRBD2	TRBJ2-7	-	TGTGCCAGCGGGCTCCAGATAGCGGGCCCGGGGTACGAGCAGTACTTC	CASGLQIAGPGYEQYF
TRBV13	TRBD2	TRBJ2-1	-	TGTGCCAGCAGCTCCCCGGGACTAGCGGGCGCAAACTACAATGAGCAGTTCTTC	CASSSPGLAGANYNEQFF
TRBV18	TRBD1	TRBJ2-2	-	TGTGCCAGCTCCCGAGGGACAGGGCTCACCGGGGAGCTGTTTTTT	CASSRGTGLTGELFF
TRBV19	TRBD1	TRBJ2-5	once	TGTGCCAGTAGTATAGATGGGACAGGGGGCCAAGAGACCCAGTACTTC	CASSIDGTGGQETQYF
TRBV5-1	-	TRBJ2-5	-	TGCGCCAGCAGCTTCGAGGGAGTAGGAGAGACCCAGTACTTC	CASSFEGVGETQYF
TRBV19	-	TRBJ2-7	-	TGTGCCAGTAAACCGGTTGGGAGTAGCGAGCAGTACTTC	CASKPVGSSEQYF
TRBV14	TRBD1	TRBJ2-7	-	TGTGCCAGCAGCCAAGTGGGACAGGGACCCTACGAGCAGTACTTC	CASSQVGQGPYEQYF
TRBV2	-	TRBJ1-4	-	TGTGCCAGCAGAAACAGGGTCGGTGAAAAACTGTTTTTT	CASRNRVGEKLFF
TRBV20-1	-	TRBJ2-1	-	TGCAGTGCTGATCAGGGAAATGAGCAGTTCTTC	CSADQGNEQFF
TRBV7-9	-	TRBJ1-6	few	TGTGCCAGCAGCCGGACCGATTATAATTCACCCCTCCACTTT	CASSRTDYNSPLHF
TRBV7-2	-	TRBJ2-7	-	TGTGCCAGCAGCCCAGGCATGGGGGCAAGGGAGCAGTACTTC	CASSPGMGAREQYF
TRBV5-1	-	TRBJ2-2	-	TGCGCCAGCAGATCCGGGAACACCGGGGAGCTGTTTTTT	CASRSGNTGELFF
TRBV15	TRBD2	TRBJ2-3	-	TGTGCCACCAGCAGAGACACGTCTAGCGGGAACACAGATACGCAGTATTTT	CATSRDTSSGNTDTQYF
TRBV19	-	TRBJ2-1	-	TGTGCCAGTAGTTCCAGGCAGAAGAACCACAATGAGCAGTTCTTC	CASSSRQKNHNEQFF
TRBV30	-	TRBJ1-5	-	TGTGCCTGGAGTTCGACAGAAAATCAGCCCCAGCATTTT	CAWSSTENQPQHF
TRBV19	-	TRBJ2-3	-	TGTGCCAGTAGTAGGAGACAGGGCACAGATACGCAGTATTTT	CASSRRQGTDTQYF